This TCR beta chain was recovered during a study of CD8+ T cells in alopecia areata. Sequencing used cDNA as its template, made by extracting RNA and reverse transcribing it. Produced via immunoSEQ multiplex PCR; TCRdb's table is partial and in-frame only. The sample shows 10,000 to 15,000 clones, 57% of them seen only once. From alopecia areata patients, lesional scalp punch biopsies and peripheral blood were collected. With 6 bases clipped from V and 1 base from J, the junction kept 1 base outside the gene matches. CDR3 length: 14 amino acids. The germline V gene encodes CDR1 SNHLY and CDR2 FYNNEI. This chain links TRBV2 with TRBJ2-3; 10 bases fit TRBD1. The sample was skin. The TCR was taken from a human donor with alopecia areata. In DNA, the CDR3 is TGTGCCAGCAGGACAGGGGGCGGCACAGATACGCAGTATTTT. It yields the protein CASRTGGGTDTQYF.